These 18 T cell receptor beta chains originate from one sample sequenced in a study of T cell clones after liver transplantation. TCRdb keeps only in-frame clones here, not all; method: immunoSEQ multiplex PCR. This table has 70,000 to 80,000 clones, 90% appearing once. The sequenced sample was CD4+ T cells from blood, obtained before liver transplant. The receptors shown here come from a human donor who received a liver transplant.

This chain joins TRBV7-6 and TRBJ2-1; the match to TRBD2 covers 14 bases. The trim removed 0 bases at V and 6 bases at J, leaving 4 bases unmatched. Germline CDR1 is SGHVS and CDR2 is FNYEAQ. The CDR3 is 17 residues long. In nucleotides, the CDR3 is TGTGCCAGCAGCTTAGCTGGGACTAGCGGGAGCCGCAATGAGCAGTTCTTC. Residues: CASSLAGTSGSRNEQFF.

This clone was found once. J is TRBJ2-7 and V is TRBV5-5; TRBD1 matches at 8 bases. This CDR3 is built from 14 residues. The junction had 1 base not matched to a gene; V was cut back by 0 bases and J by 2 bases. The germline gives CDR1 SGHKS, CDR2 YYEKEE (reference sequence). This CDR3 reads CASSLVDRAYEQYF. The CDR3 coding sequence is TGTGCCAGCAGCTTGGTGGACAGGGCCTACGAGCAGTACTTC.

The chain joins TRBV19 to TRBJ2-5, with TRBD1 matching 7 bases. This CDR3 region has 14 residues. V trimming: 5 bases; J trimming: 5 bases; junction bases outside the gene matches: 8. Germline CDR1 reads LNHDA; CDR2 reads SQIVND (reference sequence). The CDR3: CASSVLQGRETQYF. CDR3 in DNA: TGTGCCAGTAGTGTCTTACAGGGGCGGGAGACCCAGTACTTC.

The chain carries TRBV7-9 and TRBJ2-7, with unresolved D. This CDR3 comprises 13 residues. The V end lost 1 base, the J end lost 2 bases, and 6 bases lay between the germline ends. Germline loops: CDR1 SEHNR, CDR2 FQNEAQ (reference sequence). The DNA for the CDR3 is TGTGCCAGCAGCTTAGACGCAGCCTACGAGCAGTACTTC. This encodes CASSLDAAYEQYF.

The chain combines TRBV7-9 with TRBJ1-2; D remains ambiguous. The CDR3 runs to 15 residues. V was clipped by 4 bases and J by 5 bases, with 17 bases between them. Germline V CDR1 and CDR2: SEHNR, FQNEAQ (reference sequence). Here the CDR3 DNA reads TGTGCCAGCAGCTCCTCAGGAGGAGGCGCGTATGGCTACACCTTC. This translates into CASSSSGGGAYGYTF.

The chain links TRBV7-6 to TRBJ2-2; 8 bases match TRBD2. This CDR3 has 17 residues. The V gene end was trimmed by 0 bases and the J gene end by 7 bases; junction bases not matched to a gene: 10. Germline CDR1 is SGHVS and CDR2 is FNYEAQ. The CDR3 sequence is CASSLAASGRGSGELFF. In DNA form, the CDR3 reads TGTGCCAGCAGCTTAGCGGCTAGCGGGCGTGGTAGCGGGGAGCTGTTTTTT.

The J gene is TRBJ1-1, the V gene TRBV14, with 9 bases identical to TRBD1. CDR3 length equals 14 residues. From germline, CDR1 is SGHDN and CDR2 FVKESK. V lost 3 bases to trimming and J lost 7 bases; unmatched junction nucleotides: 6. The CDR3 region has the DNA TGTGCCAGCAGCCAGCGAGGGACAGGGCTTGAAGCTTTCTTT. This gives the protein CASSQRGTGLEAFF. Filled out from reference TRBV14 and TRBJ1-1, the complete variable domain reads EAGVTQFPSHSVIEKGQTVTLRCDPISGHDNLYWYRRVMGKEIKFLLHFVKESKQDESGMPNNRFLAERTGGTYSTLKVQPAELEDSGVYFCASSQRGTGLEAFFGQGTRLTVV.

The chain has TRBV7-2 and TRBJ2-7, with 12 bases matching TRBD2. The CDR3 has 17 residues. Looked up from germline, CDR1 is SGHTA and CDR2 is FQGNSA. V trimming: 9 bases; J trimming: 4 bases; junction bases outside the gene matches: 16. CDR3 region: CASEGLLPTSGSYEQYF. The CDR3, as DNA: TGTGCCAGTGAGGGACTCCTACCGACTAGCGGGAGTTACGAGCAGTACTTC.

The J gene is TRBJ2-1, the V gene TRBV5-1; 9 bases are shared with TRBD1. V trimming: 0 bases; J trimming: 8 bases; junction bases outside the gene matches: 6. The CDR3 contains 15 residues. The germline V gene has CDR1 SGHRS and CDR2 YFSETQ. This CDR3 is CASSLEGTGIHEQFF. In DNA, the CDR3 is TGCGCCAGCAGCTTGGAAGGGACAGGGATACATGAGCAGTTCTTC.

CDR3 in DNA: TGTGCCAGCAGCCAGGGGACTTTCTTCGGAGGAGATACGCAGTATTTT. Translation gives CASSQGTFFGGDTQYF. This chain joins TRBV7-2 and TRBJ2-3, with D possibly called TRBD1 or TRBD2 (6 bases each). Deletions cut 5 bases from V and 5 bases from J, with 20 bases between. Germline V CDR1 and CDR2: SGHTA, FQGNSA. This CDR3 has 16 amino acids.

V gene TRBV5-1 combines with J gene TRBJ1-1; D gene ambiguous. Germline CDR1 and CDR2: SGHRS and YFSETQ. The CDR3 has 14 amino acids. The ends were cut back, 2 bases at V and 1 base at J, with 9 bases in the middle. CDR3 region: CASSFGPGNTEAFF. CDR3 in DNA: TGCGCCAGCAGCTTCGGTCCGGGGAACACTGAAGCTTTCTTT. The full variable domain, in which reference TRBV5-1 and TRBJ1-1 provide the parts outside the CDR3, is KAGVTQTPRYLIKTRGQQVTLSCSPISGHRSVSWYQQTPGQGLQFLFEYFSETQRNKGNFPGRFSGRQFSNSRSEMNVSTLELGDSALYLCASSFGPGNTEAFFGQGTRLTVV.

CDR3 in amino acids: CASRTGQYDWGLADNEQFF. CDR3 DNA: TGTGCCAGCAGAACGGGACAGTATGACTGGGGACTAGCGGACAATGAGCAGTTCTTC. The genes are TRBV2 and TRBJ2-1, with 11 bases lining up with TRBD2. CDR3 length: 19 residues. The V gene's germline CDR1 is SNHLY and CDR2 FYNNEI. V dropped 6 bases and J dropped 5; count of bases not matched to a gene: 18.

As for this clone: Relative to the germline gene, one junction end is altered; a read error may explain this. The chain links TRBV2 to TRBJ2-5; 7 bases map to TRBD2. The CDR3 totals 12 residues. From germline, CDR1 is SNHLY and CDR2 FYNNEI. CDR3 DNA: TGTGGCAGCGGGGTGATTAGGGAGACCCAGTACTTC. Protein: CGSGVIRETQYF.

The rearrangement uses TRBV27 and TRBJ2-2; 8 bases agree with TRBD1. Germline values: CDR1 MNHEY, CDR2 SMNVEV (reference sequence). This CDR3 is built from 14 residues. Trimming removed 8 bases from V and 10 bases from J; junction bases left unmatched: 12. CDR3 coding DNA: TGTGCCAGCGGCGGAGACAGGGGCATCGCGGAGCTGTTTTTT. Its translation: CASGGDRGIAELFF.

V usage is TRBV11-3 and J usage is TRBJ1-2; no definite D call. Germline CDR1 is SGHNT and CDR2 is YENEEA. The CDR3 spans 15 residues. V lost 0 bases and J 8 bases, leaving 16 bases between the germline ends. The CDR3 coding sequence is TGTGCCAGCAGCTTAGACCCAGCCCCGGTGCGGGGCTACACCTTC. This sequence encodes CASSLDPAPVRGYTF.

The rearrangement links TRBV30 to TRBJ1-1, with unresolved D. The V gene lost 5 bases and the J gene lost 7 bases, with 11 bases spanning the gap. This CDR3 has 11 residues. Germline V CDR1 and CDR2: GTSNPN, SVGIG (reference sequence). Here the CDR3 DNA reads TGTGCCTGGGCCTCGGATTTTGAAGCTTTCTTT. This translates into CAWASDFEAFF.

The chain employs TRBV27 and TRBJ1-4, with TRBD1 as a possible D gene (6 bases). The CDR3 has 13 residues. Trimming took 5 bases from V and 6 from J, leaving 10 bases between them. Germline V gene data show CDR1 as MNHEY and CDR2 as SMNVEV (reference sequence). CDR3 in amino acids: CASSQDRDEKLFF. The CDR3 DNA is TGTGCCAGCAGTCAGGACAGAGATGAAAAACTGTTTTTT.

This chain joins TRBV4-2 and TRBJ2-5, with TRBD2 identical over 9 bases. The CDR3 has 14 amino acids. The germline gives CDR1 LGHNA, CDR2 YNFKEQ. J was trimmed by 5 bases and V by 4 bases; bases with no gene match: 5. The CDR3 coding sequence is TGTGCCAGCAGCCCCGCGGGAGGGGGGGAGACCCAGTACTTC. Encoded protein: CASSPAGGGETQYF.